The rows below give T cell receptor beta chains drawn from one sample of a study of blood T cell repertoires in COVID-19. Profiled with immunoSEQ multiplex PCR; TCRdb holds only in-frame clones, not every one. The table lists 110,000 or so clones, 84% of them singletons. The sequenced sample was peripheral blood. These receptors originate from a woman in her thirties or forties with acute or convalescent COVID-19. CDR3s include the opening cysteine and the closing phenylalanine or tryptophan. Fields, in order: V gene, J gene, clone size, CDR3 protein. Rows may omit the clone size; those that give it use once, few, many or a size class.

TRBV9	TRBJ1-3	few	CASSPQSVSGNTIYF
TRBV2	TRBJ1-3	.	CASSVDRRTSGNTIYF
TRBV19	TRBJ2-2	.	CVAGAGWGTGELFF
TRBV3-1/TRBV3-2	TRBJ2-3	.	CASSQDSLAGVDTSGTDTQYF
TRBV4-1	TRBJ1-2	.	CASSQELGQGAGGYTF
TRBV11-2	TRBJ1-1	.	CASSLDPGRFEAFF
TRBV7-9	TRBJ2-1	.	CASSSRDRGNEQFF
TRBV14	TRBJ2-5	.	CASSRSGGETQYF
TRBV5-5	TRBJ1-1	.	CASSKQGTHTEAFF
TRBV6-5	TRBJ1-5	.	CASNVGQTNQPQHF
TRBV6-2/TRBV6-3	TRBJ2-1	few	CASSYSRGSGTSGYNEQFF
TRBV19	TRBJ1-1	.	CASNRNTEAFF
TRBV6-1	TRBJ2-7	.	CASSEVAGASYEQYF
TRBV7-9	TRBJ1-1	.	CASSLGGQTEAFF
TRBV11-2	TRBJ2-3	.	CASSSDRRRAVDTQYF
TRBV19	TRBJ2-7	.	CASSISQGAYEQYF
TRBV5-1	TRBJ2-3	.	CASSSHGLGQGADTQYF
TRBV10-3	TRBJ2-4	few	CAISESGSNIQYF
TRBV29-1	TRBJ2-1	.	CSVEVNLAGGLYNEQFF
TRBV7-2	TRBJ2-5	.	CASSPGTSRETQYF
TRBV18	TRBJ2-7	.	CASSPNSGSYEQYF
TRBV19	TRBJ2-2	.	CASTRLAGEPGELFF
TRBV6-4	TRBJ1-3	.	CASRRLGQPARNTIYF
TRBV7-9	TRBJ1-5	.	CASSLTGDQPQHF
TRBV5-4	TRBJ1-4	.	CASSLQGNEKLFF
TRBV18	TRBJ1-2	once	CASSSSDRGYTF
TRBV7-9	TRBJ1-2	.	CASSLTRTRGYTF
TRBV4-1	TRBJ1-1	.	CASSQVRQGSMNTEAFF
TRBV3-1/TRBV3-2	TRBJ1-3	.	CASSQRGISGNTIYF
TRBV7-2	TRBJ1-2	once	CASSPDRGNYGYTF
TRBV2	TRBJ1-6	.	CASSAQGTGNSPLHF
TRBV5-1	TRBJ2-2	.	CASSSLEGGGLNTGELFF
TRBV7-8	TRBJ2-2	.	CASSPRYRGPNTGELFF
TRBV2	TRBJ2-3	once	CASRGTGGSDTQYF
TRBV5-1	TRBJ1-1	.	CASRFNGELGNTEAFF
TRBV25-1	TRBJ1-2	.	CASSPEDRVYGYTF
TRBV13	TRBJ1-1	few	CASSISGVGSVNTEAFF
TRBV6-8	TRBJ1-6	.	CARLTGEHSPLHF
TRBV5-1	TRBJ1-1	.	CASSSELNTEAFF
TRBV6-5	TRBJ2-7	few	CASSYGAGGTYEQYF
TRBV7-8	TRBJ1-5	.	CASSLGGGGNQPQHF
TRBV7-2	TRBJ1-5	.	CASTPRSGGNQPQHF
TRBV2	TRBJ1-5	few	CASSEERRPQHF